The sequence of this TCR beta chain was determined in a study of blood T cell repertoires in COVID-19. Repertoires were generated with immunoSEQ multiplex PCR, while TCRdb's copy carries only in-frame clones and drops some. The sample holds more than 110,000 clones, 65% to 80% seen once. V lost 0 bases and J lost 4; bases outside the gene matches: 4. The CDR3 totals 15 residues. Per germline, CDR1 SGDLS and CDR2 YYNGEE. This clone was seen only once. Material for sequencing was peripheral blood. The gene calls are TRBV9 and TRBJ2-7; the match to TRBD2 covers 10 bases. The clonotype originates from a man in his fifties or sixties with acute or convalescent COVID-19. The DNA for the CDR3 is TGTGCCAGCAGCGTAGGAGCGGGAGGGGGATACGAGCAGTACTTC. Translating gives CASSVGAGGGYEQYF. Filled out from reference TRBV9 and TRBJ2-7, the complete variable domain reads DSGVTQTPKHLITATGQRVTLRCSPRSGDLSVYWYQQSLDQGLQFLIQYYNGEERAKGNILERFSAQQFPDLHSELNLSSLELGDSALYFCASSVGAGGGYEQYFGPGTRLTVT.